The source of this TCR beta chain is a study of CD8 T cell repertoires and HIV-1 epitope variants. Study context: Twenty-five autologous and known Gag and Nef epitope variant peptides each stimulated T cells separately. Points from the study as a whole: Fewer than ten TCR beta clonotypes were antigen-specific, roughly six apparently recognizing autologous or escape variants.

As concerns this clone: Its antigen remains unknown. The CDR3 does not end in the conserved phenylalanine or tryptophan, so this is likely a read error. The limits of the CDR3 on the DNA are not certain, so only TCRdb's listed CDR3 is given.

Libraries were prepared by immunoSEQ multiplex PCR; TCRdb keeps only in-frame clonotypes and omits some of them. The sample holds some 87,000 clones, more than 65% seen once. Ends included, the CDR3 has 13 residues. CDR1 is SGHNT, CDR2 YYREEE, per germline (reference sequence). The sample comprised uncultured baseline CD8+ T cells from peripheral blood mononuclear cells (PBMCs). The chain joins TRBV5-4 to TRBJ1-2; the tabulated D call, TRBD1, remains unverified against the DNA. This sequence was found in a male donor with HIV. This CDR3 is CASSMGTGPMKTI.